The 22 T cell receptor beta chains below all came from one sample that was sequenced in a study of CD8+ T cells in alopecia areata. cDNA serving as the sequencing template came from extracted, reverse transcribed RNA. This table comes from immunoSEQ multiplex PCR, and its TCRdb copy is limited to in-frame clones, with some not included. The profile covers 110,000 or so clones, with about 61% appearing a single time and around 3% taken by the ten largest. The sequencing input was CD4+ T cells sorted from blood. All receptors derive from a human donor in good health.

This clone was observed a handful of times. This chain connects TRBV6-5 to TRBJ2-1; perhaps TRBD1 as D (5 bases). CDR1 and CDR2 from the germline V gene are MNHEY and SVGAGI. Trimming pared 4 bases from V and 5 bases from J, leaving 15 bases between. CDR3 length: 15 residues. The CDR3 bases are TGTGCCAGCAGTTCCCCTGGCAGGGCGGACAATGAGCAGTTCTTC. It yields the protein CASSSPGRADNEQFF.

This sequence joins TRBV29-1 and TRBJ1-2; a possible D gene is TRBD1 (6 bases). The CDR3 is 13 residues long. The V end lost 4 bases, the J end lost 7 bases, and 16 bases lay between the germline ends. Looked up from germline, CDR1 is SQVTM and CDR2 is ANQGSEA. Here the CDR3 DNA reads TGCAGCGTTGCTTGGGGAGGGGGTCGTGGCTACACCTTC. Its protein product is CSVAWGGGRGYTF. Looking up the rest from reference TRBV29-1 and TRBJ1-2 gives the full variable domain: SAVISQKPSRDICQRGTSLTIQCQVDSQVTMMFWYRQQPGQSLTLIATANQGSEATYESGFVIDKFPISRPNLTFSTLTVSNMSPEDSSIYLCSVAWGGGRGYTFGSGTRLTVV.

V gene TRBV21-1 combines with J gene TRBJ1-6; the DNA was not used to check the table's D call, TRBD1. TRBV21-1 is flagged as a pseudogene. This CDR3 is 17 amino acids long. The CDR3, as DNA: TGTGCCAGCAGCACCTGGACAGGACCTAAAAGGAATTCACCCCTCCACTTT. This sequence encodes CASSTWTGPKRNSPLHF.

The chain is built from TRBV5-1 and TRBJ2-1, with 7 positions matching TRBD1. The CDR3 is made up of 12 amino acids. Germline lookup yields CDR1 SGHRS and CDR2 YFSETQ. V shed 4 bases, J shed 11 bases, and the junction held 6 bases outside the gene matches. This CDR3 reads CASSQGDSQQFF. Written as DNA, the CDR3 is TGCGCCAGCAGCCAGGGGGACAGCCAGCAGTTCTTC. The complete variable domain, with remaining parts taken from reference TRBV5-1 and TRBJ2-1, reads KAGVTQTPRYLIKTRGQQVTLSCSPISGHRSVSWYQQTPGQGLQFLFEYFSETQRNKGNFPGRFSGRQFSNSRSEMNVSTLELGDSALYLCASSQGDSQQFFGPGTRLTVL.

The gene calls are TRBV29-1 and TRBJ1-2; 7 nucleotides match TRBD1. The V gene end was trimmed by 1 base and the J gene end by 8 bases; junction bases not matched to a gene: 7. This CDR3 is built from 13 residues. Per germline, CDR1 SQVTM and CDR2 ANQGSEA. The CDR3 loop reads CSVEVQQGSGYTF. The DNA for the CDR3 is TGCAGCGTTGAAGTTCAACAGGGGTCGGGCTACACCTTC.

This chain joins TRBV25-1 and TRBJ2-7; TRBD2 agrees at 10 bases. Germline V gene sequence: CDR1 MGHDK, CDR2 SYGVNS. This CDR3 comprises 13 residues. Trimming took 6 bases from V and 6 from J; bases not matched to a gene: 5. CDR3 sequence reads: CASSQASGGEQYF. Written as DNA, the CDR3 is TGTGCCAGCAGCCAGGCTAGCGGGGGCGAGCAGTACTTC.

The rearrangement joins TRBV4-1 to TRBJ1-5; no clear D. CDR3 length: 16 amino acids. Germline loops: CDR1 MGHRA, CDR2 YSYEKL. V lost 1 base, J lost 1 base, and 11 bases lay in between. The CDR3, as DNA: TGCGCCAGCAGCCAAGCTGTAGGGTTGAGCAATCAGCCCCAGCATTTT. Its protein is CASSQAVGLSNQPQHF.

This clone was seen more than once but under ten times. This chain uses TRBV30 with TRBJ2-7; 7 nucleotides match TRBD2. V was pared by 6 bases and J by 0 bases, with 11 bases of the junction left unmatched. Germline-derived CDR1 and CDR2 are GTSNPN and SVGIG (reference sequence). The CDR3 spans 15 residues. CDR3 DNA: TGTGCCTGCCACACGGGCCCGGGGGGCTCCTACGAGCAGTACTTC. It specifies CACHTGPGGSYEQYF.

About this clone itself: Other DNA sequences in the same sample also yield this CDR3. This sequence joins TRBV5-1 and TRBJ2-5; TRBD2 aligns across 8 bases. In germline, CDR1 is SGHRS, CDR2 YFSETQ. This CDR3 region has 13 residues. Trimming at V came to 0 bases and at J to 5 bases, leaving 0 bases not matched to a gene. CDR3 amino acids: CASSLAGGETQYF. In DNA, the CDR3 is TGCGCCAGCAGCTTGGCGGGAGGGGAGACCCAGTACTTC. Drawing the rest from reference TRBV5-1 and TRBJ2-5, the complete variable domain is KAGVTQTPRYLIKTRGQQVTLSCSPISGHRSVSWYQQTPGQGLQFLFEYFSETQRNKGNFPGRFSGRQFSNSRSEMNVSTLELGDSALYLCASSLAGGETQYFGPGTRLLVL.

This clone was counted between two and nine times. The chain employs TRBV4-1 and TRBJ2-3; TRBD1 or TRBD2 may be the D gene (6 bases each). The CDR3 is 15 residues long. V was shortened by 8 bases and J by 0 bases, with 15 bases between the two germline ends. Germline V gene sequence: CDR1 MGHRA, CDR2 YSYEKL. This CDR3 reads CASSRGQQSTDTQYF. In DNA, the CDR3 is TGCGCCAGCTCTCGGGGGCAGCAAAGCACAGATACGCAGTATTTT.

The V and J genes are TRBV5-1 and TRBJ2-7; D ambiguous. Deletions cut 1 base from V and 5 bases from J, with 4 bases between. Germline assignment: CDR1 SGHRS and CDR2 YFSETQ. The length of the CDR3 is 11 residues. Here the CDR3 reads CASSLTHEQYF. Here the CDR3 DNA reads TGCGCCAGCAGCTTGACGCACGAGCAGTACTTC.

The chain couples TRBV2 to TRBJ2-3; D is tentatively TRBD1 or TRBD2 (5 bases each). V gave up 11 bases and J gave up 1 base, with 13 bases separating them. Germline V gene data show CDR1 as SNHLY and CDR2 as FYNNEI. The CDR3 loop spans 13 amino acids. The CDR3 DNA sequence: TGTGCCGGCAACCGGGGCGGCACAGATACGCAGTATTTT. It is translated as CAGNRGGTDTQYF.

To note about this clone: Other DNA sequences of this sample code for an identical CDR3. The chain joins TRBV15 to TRBJ1-2, with D perhaps matching TRBD1 (5 bases). V was shortened by 0 bases and J by 4 bases, with 12 bases between the two germline ends. This CDR3 comprises 15 residues. CDR1 and CDR2 (germline): LNHNV, YYDKDF (reference sequence). The CDR3 loop is CATSRDTQGSYGYTF. CDR3 DNA sequence: TGTGCCACCAGCAGAGATACTCAGGGTTCCTATGGCTACACCTTC.

V is TRBV5-1 and J is TRBJ2-7; D gene unclear. The CDR3 consists of 13 residues. V was trimmed by 0 bases and J by 3 bases, leaving 7 bases between them. The germline V gene encodes CDR1 SGHRS and CDR2 YFSETQ. CDR3 amino acids: CASSLGLVYEQYF. The DNA for the CDR3 is TGCGCCAGCAGCTTGGGGCTAGTCTACGAGCAGTACTTC.

The J gene is TRBJ2-7, the V gene TRBV7-2, with D possibly matching TRBD2 (6 bases). CDR1 and CDR2 (germline): SGHTA, FQGNSA. Trimming stripped 5 bases from V and 0 bases from J, with 17 bases between. This CDR3 is 16 amino acids long. CDR3 sequence reads: CASSLQGVAASYEQYF. CDR3 sequence (DNA): TGTGCCAGCAGCCTTCAGGGAGTAGCGGCCTCCTACGAGCAGTACTTC.

Notes on this clone: The junction differs from germline at one of its ends, possibly a read error. The chain is built from TRBV25-1 and TRBJ2-6; D possibly corresponds to TRBD1 (6 bases). Germline V CDR1 and CDR2: MGHDK, SYGVNS. This CDR3 has 13 residues. The CDR3 sequence: CASSGAGANVLTF. The CDR3 nucleotides read TGCGCCTCCTCAGGGGCCGGGGCCAACGTCCTGACTTTC.

In nucleotides, the CDR3 is TGTGCCAGCAGGGCTCTAGCGGGGAACATTCAGTACTTC. It is translated as CASRALAGNIQYF. The chain has TRBV2 and TRBJ2-4, with TRBD2 matching over 9 bases. The V gene end was trimmed by 6 bases and the J gene end by 7 bases; junction bases not matched to a gene: 4. The germline CDR1 and CDR2 sequences are SNHLY and FYNNEI. The length of the CDR3 is 13 residues.

This chain uses TRBV30 with TRBJ1-2; TRBD1 aligns across 7 bases. Per germline, CDR1 GTSNPN and CDR2 SVGIG (reference sequence). The trim removed 2 bases at V and 8 bases at J, leaving 11 bases unmatched. This CDR3 has 14 residues. In DNA form, the CDR3 reads TGTGCCTGGAGTCGCCGGGACAGAAGGAAAGGCTACACCTTC. This translates into CAWSRRDRRKGYTF.

The V gene is TRBV4-1, the J gene TRBJ1-5; tentative D call: TRBD1 (5 bases). CDR3 size: 16 residues. Between the trimmed V and J ends, which lost 4 bases and 6 bases, there was a span of 19 bases. The germline V gene has CDR1 MGHRA and CDR2 YSYEKL. The CDR3 nucleotides read TGCGCCAGCAGCCCCCAAAGGTACGGGGGAGGTCAGCCCCAGCATTTT. Its translation: CASSPQRYGGGQPQHF.

The CDR3 loop reads CASTNRGRTDTQYF. Written as DNA, the CDR3 is TGTGCCAGCACTAACAGGGGCCGCACAGATACGCAGTATTTT. The chain employs TRBV27 and TRBJ2-3; 7 bases fit TRBD1. Looked up from germline, CDR1 is MNHEY and CDR2 is SMNVEV (reference sequence). The V segment lost 7 bases and the J segment 1 base; nucleotides outside the gene matches: 5. CDR3 size: 14 residues.

This clone was recorded a few times. The rearrangement uses TRBV5-4 and TRBJ2-7, with TRBD1 matching over 8 bases. The CDR3 contains 14 residues. V lost 4 bases and J lost 7; bases outside the gene matches: 10. The V gene's germline CDR1 is SGHNT and CDR2 YYREEE (reference sequence). CDR3: CASSPRDRSREQYF. DNA of the CDR3: TGTGCCAGCAGCCCCCGGGACAGGTCGAGGGAGCAGTACTTC.

The V call is TRBV6-5, the J call TRBJ2-5, with a possible D match to TRBD2 (7 bases). CDR3 length: 14 amino acids. The V end was cut by 6 bases, the J end by 4 bases, with 15 bases between. The germline V gene has CDR1 MNHEY and CDR2 SVGAGI. The CDR3 nucleotides read TGTGCCAGCAGCCGGACGGGGGGCAGAGAGACCCAGTACTTC. This gives the protein CASSRTGGRETQYF.